Following are 15 T cell receptor beta chains from one sample sequenced in a study of monozygotic twins with inflammatory bowel disease. With the 5' RACE reads reprocessed, TCRdb shows one record per CDR3 protein and no DNA. The sample includes approximately 400,000 distinct CDR3 sequences. The specimen sequenced was blood. The receptors shown here come from a human donor with ulcerative colitis or Crohn's disease, or a healthy co-twin of an affected twin (not recorded which).

V usage is TRBV9 and J usage is TRBJ2-1; the TCRdb D gene call, TRBD2, has no DNA to confirm it. Germline V CDR1 and CDR2: SGDLS, YYNGEE. The CDR3 extends over 14 amino acids. This CDR3 reads CASSPPDPYNEQFF. Variable domain in full (rest from reference TRBV9 and TRBJ2-1): DSGVTQTPKHLITATGQRVTLRCSPRSGDLSVYWYQQSLDQGLQFLIQYYNGEERAKGNILERFSAQQFPDLHSELNLSSLELGDSALYFCASSPPDPYNEQFFGPGTRLTVL.

The V call is TRBV7-9, the J call TRBJ2-7; absent DNA, TCRdb's TRBD1 call cannot be checked. Germline V gene lookup returns CDR1 SEHNR and CDR2 FQNEAQ (reference sequence). The CDR3 is made up of 15 amino acids. This CDR3 is CASSPLGTGGSEQYF.

This chain uses TRBV5-1 with TRBJ1-3; the TCRdb D gene call, TRBD1, has no DNA to confirm it. From germline, CDR1 is SGHRS and CDR2 YFSETQ. The CDR3 covers 16 residues. The CDR3: CASSLGPGQGENTIYF. The variable domain in full, with the rest retrieved from reference TRBV5-1 and TRBJ1-3, is KAGVTQTPRYLIKTRGQQVTLSCSPISGHRSVSWYQQTPGQGLQFLFEYFSETQRNKGNFPGRFSGRQFSNSRSEMNVSTLELGDSALYLCASSLGPGQGENTIYFGEGSWLTVV.

V and J are TRBV4-3 and TRBJ2-7. Germline V gene lookup returns CDR1 LGHNA and CDR2 YSLEER. This CDR3 has 14 residues. CDR3 sequence reads: CASSQVAGVYEQYF.

The chain has TRBV7-2 and TRBJ1-2. The CDR3 sequence is 14 residues long. Germline values: CDR1 SGHTA, CDR2 FQGNSA. The CDR3 loop is CASSLDENGYGYTF.

This chain connects TRBV5-1 to TRBJ2-1; the D gene TCRdb calls, TRBD1, cannot be checked with no DNA. The V gene's germline CDR1 is SGHRS and CDR2 YFSETQ. The CDR3 sequence is 16 residues long. The chain's CDR3 is CASSPPGTLFYNEQFF.

The rearrangement joins TRBV5-1 to TRBJ2-1. Germline V gene lookup returns CDR1 SGHRS and CDR2 YFSETQ. The CDR3 consists of 15 residues. This CDR3 reads CASSLEPGVSYEQFF. The variable domain in full, with the rest retrieved from reference TRBV5-1 and TRBJ2-1, is KAGVTQTPRYLIKTRGQQVTLSCSPISGHRSVSWYQQTPGQGLQFLFEYFSETQRNKGNFPGRFSGRQFSNSRSEMNVSTLELGDSALYLCASSLEPGVSYEQFFGPGTRLTVL.

CDR3 residues: CASRQGGDEQFF. The genes are TRBV6-1 and TRBJ2-1; TCRdb gives TRBD1 as the D gene, but with no DNA this cannot be confirmed. CDR1 is MNHNS and CDR2 is SASEGT in the germline V gene. This CDR3 has 12 residues.

The J gene is TRBJ2-7, the V gene TRBV7-2; TCRdb names TRBD2, which stays unverified in the absence of DNA. From germline, CDR1 is SGHTA and CDR2 FQGNSA. The CDR3 contains 12 residues. This CDR3 is CASSLIPGLQYF.

J is TRBJ2-3 and V is TRBV20-1; TCRdb's D gene call, TRBD1, goes unchecked for lack of DNA. This CDR3 comprises 12 residues. Per germline, CDR1 DFQATT and CDR2 SNEGSKA (reference sequence). CDR3 residues: CSVRAGDRTQYF.

The chain employs TRBV11-2 and TRBJ1-5. This CDR3 spans 13 amino acids. The germline gives CDR1 SGHAT, CDR2 FQNNGV. CDR3 residues: CASSLGVGQPQHF. The full variable domain, in which reference TRBV11-2 and TRBJ1-5 provide the parts outside the CDR3, is EAGVAQSPRYKIIEKRQSVAFWCNPISGHATLYWYQQILGQGPKLLIQFQNNGVVDDSQLPKDRFSAERLKGVDSTLKIQPAKLEDSAVYLCASSLGVGQPQHFGDGTRLSIL.

The chain uses TRBV20-1 and TRBJ2-2. Germline V gene sequence: CDR1 DFQATT, CDR2 SNEGSKA (reference sequence). The CDR3 spans 18 residues. The CDR3: CSVRDVHGVRWGTGELFF.

The V and J genes are TRBV20-1 and TRBJ1-2. The CDR3 is 13 residues long. Germline assignment: CDR1 DFQATT and CDR2 SNEGSKA (reference sequence). This chain's CDR3 is CSATAGEHYGYTF.

The rearrangement joins TRBV19 to TRBJ1-1. This CDR3 is 15 amino acids long. Per germline, CDR1 LNHDA and CDR2 SQIVND (reference sequence). The CDR3 is CASSIDQPANTEAFF. The full variable domain, its missing parts supplied by reference TRBV19 and TRBJ1-1, is DGGITQSPKYLFRKEGQNVTLSCEQNLNHDAMYWYRQDPGQGLRLIYYSQIVNDFQKGDIAEGYSVSREKKESFPLTVTSAQKNPTAFYLCASSIDQPANTEAFFGQGTRLTVV.

V gene TRBV12-3 or TRBV12-4 combines with J gene TRBJ2-7; there is no DNA to check the TCRdb D call of TRBD2. The CDR3 covers 14 residues. The CDR3 sequence is CASSGLPSRYEQYF.